The source of this TCR beta chain is a study of T cell responses to AZD1222 COVID-19 vaccine. Study-level points and caveats: Unmutated variant regions are reportedly targeted by nearly half of spike-specific TCRs. Just a handful of people given AZD1222 tested seropositive at baseline.

This CDR3 is 17 amino acids long. Germline CDR1 is SEHNR and CDR2 is FQNEAQ (reference sequence). Trimming cost V 1 base and J 2 bases, with 17 bases left between them. As to this clone: Its antigen remains unknown.

Libraries were prepared by immunoSEQ multiplex PCR; TCRdb keeps only in-frame clonotypes and omits some of them. Of approximately 100,000 clones in the sample, 80% to 95% were seen once. This chain uses TRBV7-9 with TRBJ1-1; D is perhaps TRBD1 (5 bases). The sample here was peripheral blood, taken on day 0 of AZD1222 vaccination. This TCR was sampled from an adult in good health. The CDR3 loop is CASSLEVGGGGNTEAFF. CDR3 nucleotides: TGTGCCAGCAGCTTAGAGGTGGGTGGCGGGGGAAACACTGAAGCTTTCTTT. The full variable domain, rest sourced from reference TRBV7-9 and TRBJ1-1, is DTGVSQNPRHKITKRGQNVTFRCDPISEHNRLYWYRQTLGQGPEFLTYFQNEAQLEKSRLLSDRFSAERPKGSFSTLEIQRTEQGDSAMYLCASSLEVGGGGNTEAFFGQGTRLTVV.